Shown below are 9 T cell receptor beta chains from a single sample sequenced in a study of cytomegalovirus exposure and HLA in healthy donors. Use of 60 Vbeta and 13 Jbeta primers characterized the PCR. The assay was immunoSEQ multiplex PCR, and TCRdb's table has in-frame clones only and misses some. The listing contains 65,000 to 95,000 clones. The sequenced sample was PBMCs. These TCRs come from a man aged 30 to 39 in good health and CMV-seronegative.

The chain joins TRBV9 to TRBJ2-7; D remains ambiguous. Germline V CDR1 and CDR2: SGDLS, YYNGEE. CDR3 length: 12 residues. Trimming pared 3 bases from V and 1 base from J, leaving 5 bases between. The CDR3 here is CASSDQSYEQYF. Here the CDR3 DNA reads TGTGCCAGCAGCGACCAGTCCTACGAGCAGTACTTC.

The genes are TRBV11-1 and TRBJ2-7, with 9 nucleotides matching TRBD1. The CDR3 is 15 amino acids. CDR1 and CDR2 (germline): SGHAT, FQDESV (reference sequence). The V segment lost 5 bases and the J segment 3 bases; nucleotides outside the gene matches: 8. The CDR3 DNA reads as TGTGCCAGCAGCGATCTGTGGGACAGGGACTACGAGCAGTACTTC. Its protein product is CASSDLWDRDYEQYF.

The chain uses TRBV5-1 and TRBJ2-1; 9 bases match TRBD2. CDR1 and CDR2 from the germline V gene are SGHRS and YFSETQ. V trimming: 4 bases; J trimming: 9 bases; junction bases outside the gene matches: 17. The CDR3 sequence is 17 residues long. This CDR3 reads CASSPSGTSRGVGEQFF. The CDR3 DNA is TGCGCCAGCAGCCCGTCGGGGACTAGCCGGGGTGTCGGTGAGCAGTTCTTC.

This chain uses TRBV6-5 with TRBJ1-1; tentatively, D is TRBD1 (5 bases). The CDR3 covers 13 residues. Germline-derived CDR1 and CDR2 are MNHEY and SVGAGI. V was trimmed by 4 bases and J by 4 bases, leaving 10 bases between them. CDR3 region: CASSFPGGTEAFF. CDR3 DNA sequence: TGTGCCAGCAGTTTCCCCGGGGGCACTGAAGCTTTCTTT.

The chain is built from TRBV2 and TRBJ2-7; 8 nucleotides align to TRBD1. CDR3 length equals 14 residues. The junction had 5 bases not matched to a gene; V was cut back by 1 base and J by 6 bases. Germline CDR1 and CDR2: SNHLY and FYNNEI. CDR3 sequence reads: CASSEGQGASEQYF. In DNA, the CDR3 is TGTGCCAGCAGTGAAGGGCAGGGGGCCTCCGAGCAGTACTTC.

This chain connects TRBV7-9 to TRBJ2-1; tentative D call: TRBD2 (6 bases). Germline V gene lookup returns CDR1 SEHNR and CDR2 FQNEAQ (reference sequence). This CDR3 is 14 amino acids long. The ends were cut back, 1 base at V and 5 bases at J, with 9 bases in the middle. CDR3 nucleotides: TGTGCCAGCAGCTTAGGTGCGGGGAACAATGAGCAGTTCTTC. This sequence encodes CASSLGAGNNEQFF.

The chain recombines TRBV29-1 with TRBJ2-3, with 7 bases lining up with TRBD1. V was clipped by 7 bases and J by 2 bases; unmatched bases: 9. Germline V gene lookup returns CDR1 SQVTM and CDR2 ANQGSEA. The CDR3 loop spans 14 amino acids. In nucleotides, the CDR3 is TGCAGCGCTAAGGGACAGCCAAACACAGATACGCAGTATTTT. Its protein product is CSAKGQPNTDTQYF.

The V and J genes are TRBV5-4 and TRBJ1-2; D is perhaps TRBD1 (5 bases). The CDR3 is 13 amino acids. Germline V CDR1 and CDR2: SGHNT, YYREEE (reference sequence). V was clipped by 1 base and J by 8 bases, with 12 bases between them. DNA of the CDR3: TGTGCCAGCAGCTTGTGGCAGGGTAACGGCTACACCTTC. Translation: CASSLWQGNGYTF.

With regard to this clone: The junction and the germline gene differ at one end; a read error may be behind it. V gene TRBV7-2 combines with J gene TRBJ2-7; 8 bases map to TRBD2. Germline CDR1 and CDR2: SGHTA and FQGNSA. This CDR3 is built from 14 residues. CDR3 sequence reads: CASSREGPSYEQCF. In nucleotides, the CDR3 is TGTGCCAGCAGCCGGGAGGGCCCGAGCTACGAGCAGTGCTTC. Drawing the rest from reference TRBV7-2 and TRBJ2-7, the complete variable domain is GAGVSQSPSNKVTEKGKDVELRCDPISGHTALYWYRQSLGQGLEFLIYFQGNSAPDKSGLPSDRFSAERTGGSVSTLTIQRTQQEDSAVYLCASSREGPSYEQCFGPGTRLTVT.